A single sample is the source of the 30 T cell receptor beta chains below, sequenced in a study of T cells in Graves' hyperthyroidism and ophthalmopathy. RNA transcripts were the template for amplifying TCR beta CDR3 regions. Researchers ran a first-round RT-PCR on the TCR CDR3 using the HTBI primer set. TCRdb re-derived calls from the multiplex PCR reads in MiXCR, one entry per CDR3 protein. The sample has over 650,000 distinct CDR3 sequences, just under 45% seen once; the top ten hold under 8.5%. Sequenced material: peripheral blood or thyroid tissue (not recorded which). The receptor source for this set is an adult man with Graves' disease, either hyperthyroidism or ophthalmopathy (not recorded which).

The chain couples TRBV10-3 to TRBJ1-2; 9 positions match TRBD1. The CDR3 is made up of 17 amino acids. Germline V gene lookup returns CDR1 ENHRY and CDR2 SYGVKD. V was clipped by 7 bases and J by 3 bases; unmatched bases: 15. The CDR3 DNA follows: TGTGCCATCACCCCCGGGGGTAACCGGGACAGGGACTATGGCTACACCTTC. Translating it yields CAITPGGNRDRDYGYTF.

The table lists this clonotype with many counts. The V gene is TRBV2, the J gene TRBJ1-2; 7 bases line up with TRBD1. The CDR3 is 14 amino acids. Germline CDR1 reads SNHLY; CDR2 reads FYNNEI. Unmatched junction bases numbered 13, after V lost 7 bases and J lost 8 bases. This CDR3 reads CASTDLQGIPGYTF. The CDR3 DNA is TGTGCCAGCACAGACCTACAGGGGATCCCCGGCTACACCTTC.

This chain connects TRBV15 to TRBJ1-1; D possibly corresponds to TRBD1 (5 bases). The V gene's germline CDR1 is LNHNV and CDR2 YYDKDF (reference sequence). CDR3 size: 13 residues. V was trimmed by 3 bases and J by 3 bases, leaving 8 bases between them. The CDR3 bases are TGTGCCACCAGCAGCTTACAGGACACTGAAGCTTTCTTT. Translating it yields CATSSLQDTEAFF.

The chain uses TRBV7-9 and TRBJ2-7; TRBD1 matches at 7 bases. The V segment lost 7 bases and the J segment 2 bases; nucleotides outside the gene matches: 8. CDR1 and CDR2 (germline): SEHNR, FQNEAQ (reference sequence). The CDR3 covers 14 residues. The CDR3 sequence: CASNARQGAYEQYF. The CDR3 coding sequence is TGTGCCAGCAACGCCCGACAGGGTGCCTACGAGCAGTACTTC.

This clonotype appeared once. Germline is not matched at one junction end, which may reflect a read error. The J gene is TRBJ1-1, the V gene TRBV10-3, with D possibly TRBD1 on 5 matching bases. The CDR3 extends over 12 amino acids. The V gene's germline CDR1 is ENHRY and CDR2 SYGVKD. The CDR3 sequence: CAIGAGNTEAFF. The CDR3 DNA is TGTGCCATCGGGGCGGGGAACACTGAAGCGTTCTTT.

V is TRBV2 and J is TRBJ2-7, with D perhaps assigned TRBD1 or TRBD2 (6 bases each). Germline V gene sequence: CDR1 SNHLY, CDR2 FYNNEI. This CDR3 has 13 residues. V was trimmed by 8 bases and J by 1 base, leaving 12 bases between them. Here the CDR3 DNA reads TGTGCCAGCTGGGGGGCGGGATCCTACGAGCAGTACTTC. This translates into CASWGAGSYEQYF.

The sample holds a few counts of this clonotype. The CDR3 DNA reads as TGCAGTGCTAGAGGAGACAGATCCAATGAAAAACTGTTTTTT. It encodes CSARGDRSNEKLFF. The chain is built from TRBV20-1 and TRBJ1-4, with a tentative D call TRBD1 (5 bases). The CDR3 loop spans 14 amino acids. V dropped 1 base and J dropped 5 bases, with 11 bases sitting between them. Germline CDR1 and CDR2: DFQATT and SNEGSKA (reference sequence).

There are a few counts of this clonotype. The chain employs TRBV6-1 and TRBJ1-1, with 7 bases lining up with TRBD1. The CDR3 length is 12 residues. The V gene end was trimmed by 10 bases and the J gene end by 12 bases; junction bases not matched to a gene: 14. The germline V gene has CDR1 MNHNS and CDR2 SASEGT. In nucleotides, the CDR3 is TGTGCCACCAACGGGCAGGGGGAGCGAACTTTCTTT. It codes for CATNGQGERTFF.

The rearrangement joins TRBV20-1 to TRBJ1-6; weak D call: TRBD1 (6 bases). Deletions cut 0 bases from V and 5 bases from J, with 17 bases between. The CDR3 totals 17 residues. Germline V CDR1 and CDR2: DFQATT, SNEGSKA (reference sequence). The CDR3 DNA reads as TGCAGTGCTAGAGATCGGTTACAGGGTATTCATAATTCACCCCTCCACTTT. It yields the protein CSARDRLQGIHNSPLHF.

The gene calls are TRBV24-1 and TRBJ2-5; TRBD1 matches at 8 bases. CDR1 and CDR2 from the germline V gene are KGHDR and SFDVKD. The CDR3 is made up of 18 amino acids. The ends lost 4 bases at V and 5 bases at J; junction bases unmatched: 17. The CDR3: CATSDGGRGLPGVETQYF. In nucleotides, the CDR3 is TGTGCCACCAGTGACGGGGGCAGGGGGCTCCCCGGAGTGGAGACCCAGTACTTC.

This clonotype appeared a few times. The chain joins TRBV7-8 to TRBJ2-5; 7 bases map to TRBD1. Germline V CDR1 and CDR2: SGHVS, FQNEAQ. With V trimmed by 6 bases and J by 1 base, 5 bases remained unmatched. The CDR3 is 14 residues long. DNA for the CDR3: TGTGCCAGCAGTTCCAGGGGGTCCCAAGAGACCCAGTACTTC. As protein: CASSSRGSQETQYF.

The chain couples TRBV24-1 to TRBJ2-7, with 7 bases identical to TRBD2. The CDR3 loop spans 12 amino acids. Germline trimming cut 6 bases from V and 7 bases from J; bases unmatched to any gene: 5. Germline values: CDR1 KGHDR, CDR2 SFDVKD. The DNA of the CDR3 is TGTGCCACCAGTAAACCAGCGGGGGAGCAGTACTTC. Protein sequence: CATSKPAGEQYF.

This clonotype was counted between two and nine times. The chain recombines TRBV12-3 or TRBV12-4 with TRBJ1-2; D ambiguous. The CDR3 extends over 11 amino acids. The V end lost 2 bases, the J end lost 8 bases, and 6 bases lay between the germline ends. The CDR3 DNA is TGTGCCAGCAGTTTAAACGGGGGCTACACCTTC. This translates into CASSLNGGYTF.

This clonotype has more than one count but fewer than ten. A read error may explain this, as a much larger clone is one base away. V gene TRBV7-8 combines with J gene TRBJ1-3, with unresolved D. V lost 8 bases, J lost 0 bases, and 2 bases lay in between. CDR3 length equals 11 residues. The germline gives CDR1 SGHVS, CDR2 FQNEAQ. CDR3: CASGSGNTIYF. CDR3 nucleotide sequence: TGTGCCAGCGGCTCTGGAAACACCATATATTTT.

This clonotype was detected many times. The CDR3 nucleotides read TGCGCCAGCAGCTCGACGGCCATGAACACTGAAGCTTTCTTT. It specifies CASSSTAMNTEAFF. The V gene is TRBV5-1, the J gene TRBJ1-1; D call uncertain. The CDR3 loop spans 14 amino acids. The germline gives CDR1 SGHRS, CDR2 YFSETQ. V was cut by 3 bases and J by 0 bases, with 9 bases left in between.

Ten or more counts support this clonotype. CDR3 nucleotides: TGCAGCGTTGCGGGGGGACAGGGGTACGAGCAGTACTTC. It is translated as CSVAGGQGYEQYF. The rearrangement links TRBV29-1 to TRBJ2-7; 10 nucleotides agree with TRBD1. The V gene end was trimmed by 4 bases and the J gene end by 4 bases; junction bases not matched to a gene: 4. Germline CDR1 SQVTM, CDR2 ANQGSEA. The CDR3 has 13 residues.

Only a few counts were recorded for this clonotype. The chain has TRBV7-2 and TRBJ1-6; tentative D call: TRBD1 (6 bases). The germline V and J ends were trimmed by 3 bases and 7 bases, with 16 bases remaining between them. Germline loops: CDR1 SGHTA, CDR2 FQGNSA. The CDR3 extends over 16 amino acids. This CDR3 is CASSLGGGAFNSPLHF. CDR3 nucleotide sequence: TGTGCCAGCAGCTTGGGGGGGGGCGCTTTCAATTCACCCCTCCACTTT.

The chain couples TRBV2 to TRBJ1-1, with a possible D match to TRBD1 (5 bases). The CDR3 is 14 residues long. V was trimmed by 5 bases and J by 2 bases, leaving 12 bases between them. Germline V gene data show CDR1 as SNHLY and CDR2 as FYNNEI. The CDR3 loop reads CASSLPGPNTEAFF. CDR3 nucleotides: TGTGCCAGCAGTTTGCCGGGACCTAACACTGAAGCTTTCTTT.

The V call is TRBV10-3, the J call TRBJ1-1; 8 positions match TRBD1. Trimming took 4 bases from V and 4 from J; bases not matched to a gene: 8. The length of the CDR3 is 15 residues. The germline V gene has CDR1 ENHRY and CDR2 SYGVKD. CDR3 residues: CAISARDGTGTEAFF. DNA of the CDR3: TGTGCCATCAGTGCTAGGGATGGGACAGGCACTGAAGCTTTCTTT.

CDR3 loop: CASSPGGTGVNEKLFF. The CDR3, as DNA: TGTGCCAGCAGCCCAGGAGGGACAGGGGTAAATGAAAAACTGTTTTTT. V gene TRBV7-9 combines with J gene TRBJ1-4, with 10 bases aligning to TRBD1. CDR3 size: 16 residues. Germline loops: CDR1 SEHNR, CDR2 FQNEAQ (reference sequence). V lost 5 bases and J lost 5; bases outside the gene matches: 8. The entire variable domain, with the rest obtained from reference TRBV7-9 and TRBJ1-4, is as follows: DTGVSQNPRHKITKRGQNVTFRCDPISEHNRLYWYRQTLGQGPEFLTYFQNEAQLEKSRLLSDRFSAERPKGSFSTLEIQRTEQGDSAMYLCASSPGGTGVNEKLFFGSGTQLSVL.

There are a few counts of this clonotype. This rearrangement joins TRBV7-2 to TRBJ2-5, with TRBD1 identical over 7 bases. Germline loops: CDR1 SGHTA, CDR2 FQGNSA. V was clipped by 5 bases and J by 3 bases; unmatched bases: 12. The CDR3 covers 16 residues. CDR3 sequence (DNA): TGTGCCAGCAGCCAAGCCCGTGTCAGGGGGAAAGAGACCCAGTACTTC. Amino acid sequence: CASSQARVRGKETQYF.

The CDR3 bases are TGTGCCAGCAGTGAAGTAGCAGAGGATCAGCCCCAGCATTTT. Amino acids: CASSEVAEDQPQHF. V is TRBV2 and J is TRBJ1-5; D not certain. Per the germline V gene, CDR1 is SNHLY and CDR2 is FYNNEI. The CDR3 has 14 amino acids. The germline V and J ends were trimmed by 1 base and 5 bases, with 9 bases remaining between them. Based on the CDR3 plus reference TRBV2 and TRBJ1-5, the full variable domain is EPEVTQTPSHQVTQMGQEVILRCVPISNHLYFYWYRQILGQKVEFLVSFYNNEISEKSEIFDDQFSVERPDGSNFTLKIRSTKLEDSAMYFCASSEVAEDQPQHFGDGTRLSIL.

Worth noting for this clonotype: This clone may be a read error of a much larger clone one base away. The chain has TRBV19 and TRBJ2-5; the D gene could be TRBD1 or TRBD2 (5 bases each). The germline CDR1 and CDR2 sequences are LNHDA and SQIVND (reference sequence). This CDR3 has 13 amino acids. Written as DNA, the CDR3 is TGTGTCAGTAGCCGAGGGGCCCAAGAGACCCAGTACTTC. Translating it yields CVSSRGAQETQYF.

A word on this clonotype: A read error is likely, as this CDR3 ends without the conserved phenylalanine or tryptophan. The chain links TRBV7-2 to TRBJ1-1; D is unclear. V was cut by 5 bases and J by 0 bases, with 16 bases left in between. Germline V gives CDR1 SGHTA, CDR2 FQGNSA. The CDR3 is 16 residues long. In DNA, the CDR3 is TGTGCCAGCAGCCCGCGGGGAGGAACCATGAACACTGAAGCTTTCCTT. Translation: CASSPRGGTMNTEAFL.

The chain uses TRBV14 and TRBJ2-7; no definite D call. The CDR3 runs to 13 residues. The V gene's germline CDR1 is SGHDN and CDR2 FVKESK. V lost 3 bases and J 3 bases, leaving 9 bases between the germline ends. This CDR3 reads CASSHRTDYEQYF. The CDR3 nucleotides are TGTGCCAGCAGCCACCGGACCGACTACGAGCAGTACTTC.

As to this clonotype: One junction end does not reproduce the germline sequence, and a read error may be involved. The V call is TRBV29-1, the J call TRBJ1-1, with 8 nucleotides matching TRBD1. The CDR3 runs 15 residues. CDR1 and CDR2 (germline): SQVTM, ANQGSEA. CDR3 DNA: TGCAGCGTTAAAGACCTATCTGACAGGGGCTCTGAAGCTTTCTTT. It translates to CSVKDLSDRGSEAFF.

The J gene is TRBJ1-1, the V gene TRBV10-3; D remains unclear. The V end lost 3 bases, the J end lost 6 bases, and 14 bases lay between the germline ends. In germline, CDR1 is ENHRY, CDR2 SYGVKD. The CDR3 runs 14 residues. CDR3 bases: TGTGCCATCAGTGAATCTAGGGTTACCCCTGAAGCTTTCTTT. Translated, it gives CAISESRVTPEAFF.

This clonotype has a handful of counts. The chain employs TRBV9 and TRBJ1-1, with D perhaps matching TRBD1 (5 bases). The CDR3 consists of 16 residues. The germline V gene has CDR1 SGDLS and CDR2 YYNGEE. V was cut by 0 bases and J by 4 bases, with 16 bases left in between. The CDR3 DNA reads TGTGCCAGCAGCGTAGACTTGGGGGGGATCCCCACTGAAGCTTTCTTT. Encoded protein: CASSVDLGGIPTEAFF.

This clonotype was counted many times. V usage is TRBV29-1 and J usage is TRBJ1-2, with TRBD1 matching 7 bases. V lost 5 bases, J lost 6 bases, and 9 bases stayed unmatched. The length of the CDR3 is 13 residues. Germline V CDR1 and CDR2: SQVTM, ANQGSEA. The chain's CDR3 is CSVSTGEKDGYTF. For the CDR3, the DNA is TGCAGCGTTTCCACAGGGGAAAAGGATGGCTACACCTTC.

The genes are TRBV2 and TRBJ1-5; TRBD1 is a possible D gene (6 bases). Germline assignment: CDR1 SNHLY and CDR2 FYNNEI. Trimming cost V 7 bases and J 1 base, with 11 bases left between them. The CDR3 spans 14 residues. DNA of the CDR3: TGTGCCAGCAAGGGACACCTGAGCAATCAGCCCCAGCATTTT. Its translation is CASKGHLSNQPQHF.